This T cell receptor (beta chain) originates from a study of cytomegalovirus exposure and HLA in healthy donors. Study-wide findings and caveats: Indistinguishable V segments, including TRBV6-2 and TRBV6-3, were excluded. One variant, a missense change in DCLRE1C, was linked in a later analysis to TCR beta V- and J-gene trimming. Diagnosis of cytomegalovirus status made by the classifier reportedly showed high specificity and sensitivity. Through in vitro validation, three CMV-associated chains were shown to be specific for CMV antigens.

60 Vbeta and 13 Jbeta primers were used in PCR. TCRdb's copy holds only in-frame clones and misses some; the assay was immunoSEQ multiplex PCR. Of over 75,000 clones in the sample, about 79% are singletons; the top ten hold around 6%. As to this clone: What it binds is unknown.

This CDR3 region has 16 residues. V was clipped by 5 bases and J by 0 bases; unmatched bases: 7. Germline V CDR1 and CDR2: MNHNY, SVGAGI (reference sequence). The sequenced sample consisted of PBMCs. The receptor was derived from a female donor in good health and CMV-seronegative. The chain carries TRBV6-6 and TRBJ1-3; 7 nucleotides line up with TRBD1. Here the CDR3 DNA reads TGTGCCAGCAGTATCGACAGGGTAGGCTCTGGAAACACCATATATTTT. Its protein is CASSIDRVGSGNTIYF.